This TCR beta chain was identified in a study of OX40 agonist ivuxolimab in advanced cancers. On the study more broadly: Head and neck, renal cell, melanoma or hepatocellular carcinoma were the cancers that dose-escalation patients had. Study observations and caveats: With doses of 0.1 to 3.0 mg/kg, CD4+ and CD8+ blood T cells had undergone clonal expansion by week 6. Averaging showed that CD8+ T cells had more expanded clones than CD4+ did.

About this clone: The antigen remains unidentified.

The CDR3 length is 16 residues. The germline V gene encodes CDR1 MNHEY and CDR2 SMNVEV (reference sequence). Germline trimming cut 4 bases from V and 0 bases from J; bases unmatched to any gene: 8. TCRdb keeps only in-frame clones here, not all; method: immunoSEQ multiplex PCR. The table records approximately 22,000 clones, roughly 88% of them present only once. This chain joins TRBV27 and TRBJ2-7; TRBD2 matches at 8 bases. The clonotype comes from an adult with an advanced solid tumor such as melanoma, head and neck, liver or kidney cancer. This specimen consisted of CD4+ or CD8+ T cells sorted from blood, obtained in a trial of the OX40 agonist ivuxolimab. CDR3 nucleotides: TGTGCCAGCAGTTCGGGTAGCGGGGTGGTCTCCTACGAGCAGTACTTC. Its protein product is CASSSGSGVVSYEQYF.